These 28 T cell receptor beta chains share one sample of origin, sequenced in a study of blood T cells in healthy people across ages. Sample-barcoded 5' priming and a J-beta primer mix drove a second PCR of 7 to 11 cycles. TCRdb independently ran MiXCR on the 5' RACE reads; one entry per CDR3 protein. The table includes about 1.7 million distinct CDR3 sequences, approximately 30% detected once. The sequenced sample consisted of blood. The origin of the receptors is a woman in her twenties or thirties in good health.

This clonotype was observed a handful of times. CDR3 loop: CASSTITGTGSNEQFF. The CDR3 DNA is TGCGCCAGCAGCACAATAACCGGGACAGGGTCGAATGAGCAGTTCTTC. This chain uses TRBV5-1 with TRBJ2-1, with TRBD1 matching over 9 bases. Germline loops: CDR1 SGHRS, CDR2 YFSETQ. The ends lost 4 bases at V and 7 bases at J; junction bases unmatched: 12. The CDR3 extends over 16 amino acids.

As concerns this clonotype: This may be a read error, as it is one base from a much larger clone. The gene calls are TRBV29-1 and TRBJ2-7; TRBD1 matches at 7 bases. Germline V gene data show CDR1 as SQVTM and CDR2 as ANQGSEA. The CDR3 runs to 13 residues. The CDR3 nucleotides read TGCAGCGTTGAAGTCACAGGGGCCTACGGGCAGTACTTC. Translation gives CSVEVTGAYGQYF.

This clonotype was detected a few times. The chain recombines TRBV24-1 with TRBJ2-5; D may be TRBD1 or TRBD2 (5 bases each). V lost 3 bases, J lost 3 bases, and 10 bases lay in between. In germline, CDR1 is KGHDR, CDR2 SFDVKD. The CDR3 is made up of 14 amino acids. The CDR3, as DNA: TGTGCCACCAGTGATCCAGGGACCAAAGAGACCCAGTACTTC. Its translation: CATSDPGTKETQYF.

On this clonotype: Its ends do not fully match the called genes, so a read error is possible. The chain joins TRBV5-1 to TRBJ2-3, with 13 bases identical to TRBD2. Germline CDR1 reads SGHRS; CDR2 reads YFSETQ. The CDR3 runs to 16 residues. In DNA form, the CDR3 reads TGCGCCAGCAGCCCCTGGACTAGCGGGAGAACAGATACGCAATATTTT. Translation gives CASSPWTSGRTDTQYF.

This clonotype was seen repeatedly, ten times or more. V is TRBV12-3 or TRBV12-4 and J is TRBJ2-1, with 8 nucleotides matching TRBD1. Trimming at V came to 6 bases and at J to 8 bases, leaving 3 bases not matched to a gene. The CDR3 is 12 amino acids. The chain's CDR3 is CASSADRDEQFF. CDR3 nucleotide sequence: TGTGCCAGCAGCGCGGACAGGGATGAGCAGTTCTTC.

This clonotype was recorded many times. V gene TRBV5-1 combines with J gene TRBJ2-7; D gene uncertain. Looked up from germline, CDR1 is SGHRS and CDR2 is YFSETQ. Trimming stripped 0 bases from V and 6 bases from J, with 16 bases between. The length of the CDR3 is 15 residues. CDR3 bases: TGCGCCAGCAGCTTGGGGATAACTGCAGATTCCGAGCAGTACTTC. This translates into CASSLGITADSEQYF.

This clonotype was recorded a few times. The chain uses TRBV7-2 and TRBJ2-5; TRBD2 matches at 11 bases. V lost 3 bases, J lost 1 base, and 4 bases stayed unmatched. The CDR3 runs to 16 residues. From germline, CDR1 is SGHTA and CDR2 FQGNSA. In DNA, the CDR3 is TGTGCCAGCAGCTTGCGGGGGACTAGCGGCCAAGAGACCCAGTACTTC. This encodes CASSLRGTSGQETQYF.

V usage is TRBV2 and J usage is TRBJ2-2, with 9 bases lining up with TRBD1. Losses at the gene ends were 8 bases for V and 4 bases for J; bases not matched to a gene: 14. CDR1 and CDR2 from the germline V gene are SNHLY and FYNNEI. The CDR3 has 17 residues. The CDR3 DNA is TGTGCCAGCGCCACCGCTCCGGGACAGGGTGGCACCGGGGAGCTGTTTTTT. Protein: CASATAPGQGGTGELFF.

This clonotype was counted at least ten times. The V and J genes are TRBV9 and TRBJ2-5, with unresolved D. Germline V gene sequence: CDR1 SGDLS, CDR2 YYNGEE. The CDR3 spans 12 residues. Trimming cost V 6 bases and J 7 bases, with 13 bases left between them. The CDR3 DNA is TGTGCCAGCAAGCACTCCTCCAGGACCCAGTACTTC. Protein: CASKHSSRTQYF.

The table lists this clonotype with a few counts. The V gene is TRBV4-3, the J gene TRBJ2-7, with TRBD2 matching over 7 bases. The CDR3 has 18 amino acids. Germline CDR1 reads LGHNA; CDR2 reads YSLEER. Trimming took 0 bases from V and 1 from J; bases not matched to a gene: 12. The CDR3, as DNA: TGCGCCAGCAGCCAAGATCGGCCCGGGACTACCTCGTCCTACGAGCAGTACTTC. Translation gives CASSQDRPGTTSSYEQYF.

The CDR3 nucleotides read TGCGCCAGCAGCATCTACCAGACTAGCGGCAGCACAGATACGCAGTATTTT. Translation: CASSIYQTSGSTDTQYF. This rearrangement joins TRBV5-1 to TRBJ2-3; the match to TRBD2 covers 9 bases. This CDR3 spans 17 amino acids. CDR1 is SGHRS and CDR2 is YFSETQ in the germline V gene. V shed 4 bases, J shed 0 bases, and the junction held 9 bases outside the gene matches.

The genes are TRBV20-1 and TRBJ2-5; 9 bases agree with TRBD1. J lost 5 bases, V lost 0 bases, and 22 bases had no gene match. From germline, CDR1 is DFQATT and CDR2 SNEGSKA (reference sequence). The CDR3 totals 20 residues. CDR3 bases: TGCAGTGCTAGAGAGGGGACAGGGTCAGGACTACCTAGTAGAGGGGAGACCCAGTACTTC. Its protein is CSAREGTGSGLPSRGETQYF.

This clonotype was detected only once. The CDR3 sequence: CASSPRTGRNEAFF. The CDR3 region has the DNA TGTGCCAGCAGTCCCCGGACAGGGCGGAATGAAGCTTTCTTT. This chain joins TRBV27 and TRBJ1-1; 8 bases agree with TRBD1. This CDR3 contains 14 residues. CDR1 is MNHEY, CDR2 SMNVEV, per germline (reference sequence). The ends lost 5 bases at V and 7 bases at J; junction bases unmatched: 9.

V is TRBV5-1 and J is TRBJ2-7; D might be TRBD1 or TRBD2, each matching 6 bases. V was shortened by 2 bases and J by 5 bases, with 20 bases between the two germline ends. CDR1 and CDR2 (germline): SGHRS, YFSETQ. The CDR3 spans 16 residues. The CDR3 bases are TGCGCCAGCAGCTTAAGAGACGGGGGCGTTAACCACGAGCAGTACTTC. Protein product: CASSLRDGGVNHEQYF.

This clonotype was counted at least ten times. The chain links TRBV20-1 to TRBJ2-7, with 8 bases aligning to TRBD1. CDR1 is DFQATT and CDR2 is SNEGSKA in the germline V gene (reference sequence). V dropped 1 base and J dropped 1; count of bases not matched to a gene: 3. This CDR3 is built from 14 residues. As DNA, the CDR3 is TGCAGTGCTAGAGTAGGGGACAGGTCCTACGAGCAGTACTTC. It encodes CSARVGDRSYEQYF.

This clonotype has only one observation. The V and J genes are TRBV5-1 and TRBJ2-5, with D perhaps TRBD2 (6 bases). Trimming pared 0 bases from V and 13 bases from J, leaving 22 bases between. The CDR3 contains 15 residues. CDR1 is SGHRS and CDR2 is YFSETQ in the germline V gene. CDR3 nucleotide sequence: TGCGCCAGCAGCTTGGCCGCGGAGGGGACTTTGGAGCTGTACTTC. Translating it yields CASSLAAEGTLELYF.

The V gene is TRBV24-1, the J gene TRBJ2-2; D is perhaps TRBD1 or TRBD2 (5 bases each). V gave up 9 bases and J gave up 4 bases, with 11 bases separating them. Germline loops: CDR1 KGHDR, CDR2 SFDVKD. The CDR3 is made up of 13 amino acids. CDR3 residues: CATSAGTTGELFF. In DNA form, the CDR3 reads TGTGCCACCTCGGCAGGGACCACCGGGGAGCTGTTTTTT.

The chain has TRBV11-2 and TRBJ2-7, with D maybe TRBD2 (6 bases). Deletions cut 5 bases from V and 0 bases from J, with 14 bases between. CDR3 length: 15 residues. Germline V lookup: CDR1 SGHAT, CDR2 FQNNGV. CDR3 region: CASSQIRGYSYEQYF. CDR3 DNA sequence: TGTGCCAGCAGCCAAATCCGGGGGTACTCCTACGAGCAGTACTTC.

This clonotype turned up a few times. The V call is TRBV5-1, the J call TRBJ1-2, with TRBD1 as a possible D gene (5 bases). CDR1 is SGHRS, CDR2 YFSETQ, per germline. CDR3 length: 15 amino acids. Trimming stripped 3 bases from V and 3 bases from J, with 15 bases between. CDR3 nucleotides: TGCGCCAGCAGCTCCGGGACGCGGACATACTATGGCTACACCTTC. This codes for CASSSGTRTYYGYTF.

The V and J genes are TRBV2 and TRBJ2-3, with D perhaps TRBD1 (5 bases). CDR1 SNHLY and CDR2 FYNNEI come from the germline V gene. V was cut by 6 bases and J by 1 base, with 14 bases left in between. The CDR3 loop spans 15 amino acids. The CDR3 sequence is CASREDNHGTDTQYF. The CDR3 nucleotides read TGTGCCAGCAGAGAGGACAATCACGGCACAGATACGCAGTATTTT.

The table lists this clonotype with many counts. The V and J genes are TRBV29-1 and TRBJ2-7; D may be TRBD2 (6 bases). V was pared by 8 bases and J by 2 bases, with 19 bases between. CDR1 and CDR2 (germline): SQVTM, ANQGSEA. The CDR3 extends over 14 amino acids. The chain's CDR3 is CSITGTEETYEQYF. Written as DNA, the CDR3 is TGCAGCATCACCGGGACTGAAGAAACCTACGAGCAGTACTTC.

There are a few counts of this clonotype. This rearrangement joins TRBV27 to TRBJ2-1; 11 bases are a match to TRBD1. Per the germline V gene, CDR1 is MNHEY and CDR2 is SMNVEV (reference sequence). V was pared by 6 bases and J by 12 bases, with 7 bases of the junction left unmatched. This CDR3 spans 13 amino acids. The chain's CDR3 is CASRGQGAPRQFF. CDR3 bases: TGTGCCAGCAGAGGACAGGGGGCGCCCCGGCAGTTCTTC.

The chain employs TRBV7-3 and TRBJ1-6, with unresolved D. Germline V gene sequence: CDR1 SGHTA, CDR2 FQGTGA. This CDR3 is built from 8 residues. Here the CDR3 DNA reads TGTTGCGGTTCACCCCTCCACTTT. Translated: CCGSPLHF.

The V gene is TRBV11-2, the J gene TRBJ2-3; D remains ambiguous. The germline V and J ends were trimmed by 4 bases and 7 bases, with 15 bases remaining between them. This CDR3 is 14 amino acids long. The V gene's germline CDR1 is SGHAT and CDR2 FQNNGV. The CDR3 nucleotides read TGTGCCAGCAGCTCGGCGGTTAGGGTTTATACGCAGTATTTT. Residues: CASSSAVRVYTQYF.

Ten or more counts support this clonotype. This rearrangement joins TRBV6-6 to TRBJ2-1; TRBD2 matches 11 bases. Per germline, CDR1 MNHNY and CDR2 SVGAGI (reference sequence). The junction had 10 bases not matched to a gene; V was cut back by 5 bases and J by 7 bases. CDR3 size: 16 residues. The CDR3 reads CASSPRTSGSDNEQFF. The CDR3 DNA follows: TGTGCCAGCAGTCCGAGGACTAGCGGGTCTGATAATGAGCAGTTCTTC.

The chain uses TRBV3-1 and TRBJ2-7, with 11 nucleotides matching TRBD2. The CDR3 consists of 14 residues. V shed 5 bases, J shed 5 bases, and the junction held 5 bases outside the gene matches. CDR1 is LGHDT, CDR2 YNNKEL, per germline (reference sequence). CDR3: CASSERGLADEQYF. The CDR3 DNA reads TGTGCCAGCAGCGAAAGGGGACTAGCGGACGAGCAGTACTTC.

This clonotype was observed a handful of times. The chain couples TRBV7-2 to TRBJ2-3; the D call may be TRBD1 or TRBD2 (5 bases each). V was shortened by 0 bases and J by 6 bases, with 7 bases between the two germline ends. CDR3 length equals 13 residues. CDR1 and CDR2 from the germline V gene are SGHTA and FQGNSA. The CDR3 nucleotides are TGTGCCAGCAGCTTAGCAGAGGGGGATACGCAGTATTTT. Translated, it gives CASSLAEGDTQYF.

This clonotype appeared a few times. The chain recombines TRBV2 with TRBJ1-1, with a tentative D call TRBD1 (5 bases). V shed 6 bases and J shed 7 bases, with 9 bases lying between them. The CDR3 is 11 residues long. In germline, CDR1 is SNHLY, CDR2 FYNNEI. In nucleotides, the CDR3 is TGTGCCAGCAGGAAGGGACGTGAAGCTTTCTTT. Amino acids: CASRKGREAFF.